The rows below give T cell receptor beta chains drawn from one sample of a study of T cell responses to AZD1222 COVID-19 vaccine. Profiled with immunoSEQ multiplex PCR; TCRdb holds only in-frame clones, not every one. This table has roughly 260,000 clones, 90% to 95% appearing once. The sequences come from peripheral blood, collected on day 0 of AZD1222 vaccination. The receptors stem from an adult in good health. CDR3s include the opening cysteine and the closing phenylalanine or tryptophan. Fields, in order: clone size, V gene, J gene, D gene, CDR3 DNA, CDR3 protein. D genes are given only for firm matches. Part of the rows lack a size; the others show once, few, many or a class for expanded clones.

>NA|TRBV18|TRBJ1-6|NA
TGTGCCAGTTTCACGCGCACTGATTCACCCCTCCACTTT
CASFTRTDSPLHF
>NA|TRBV7-2|TRBJ2-7|TRBD1
TGTGCCAGCAGCCACGACAGGGGCAGCTCCTACGAGCAGTACTTC
CASSHDRGSSYEQYF
>once|TRBV2|TRBJ2-7|NA
TGTGCCAGCAGTGATCAGGGCCTCTCCTACGAGCAGTACTTC
CASSDQGLSYEQYF
>NA|TRBV6-5|TRBJ2-1|NA
TGTGCCAGCAGTCCACCAGGTATCAATGAGCAGTTCTTC
CASSPPGINEQFF
>NA|TRBV12-3/TRBV12-4|TRBJ1-2|NA
TGTGCCAGCAGTGCCCGGCGGGGGTATGGCTACACCTTC
CASSARRGYGYTF
>NA|TRBV6-5|TRBJ1-4|NA
TGTGCCAGCAGTTGGAGGGAAGGTAATGAAAAACTGTTTTTT
CASSWREGNEKLFF
>NA|TRBV5-1|TRBJ1-2|NA
TGCGCCAGCAGCTTGGGGCGTTGGGGCCCCAACTATGGCTACACCTTC
CASSLGRWGPNYGYTF
>NA|TRBV6-6|TRBJ2-7|TRBD1
TGTGCCAGCAACCTACAGGGGGCGCCGACCTACGAGCAGTACTTC
CASNLQGAPTYEQYF
>NA|TRBV28|TRBJ2-5|TRBD1
TGTGCCAGCAGTTGGAAGAGGACAGGGCTGGAGACCCAGTACTTC
CASSWKRTGLETQYF
>NA|TRBV24-1|TRBJ1-2|NA
TGTGCCACCAGCGAGCGGGAATTCTATGGCTACACCTTC
CATSEREFYGYTF
>few|TRBV3-1/TRBV3-2|TRBJ1-1|NA
TGTGCCAGCAGCCAAGGGGCTGAAGCTTTCTTT
CASSQGAEAFF
>NA|TRBV19|TRBJ2-1|NA
TGTGCCAGTAGTACCCAGGGTGCGACGTTCTTC
CASSTQGATFF
>NA|TRBV9|TRBJ1-1|NA
TGTGCCAGCAGCGTAGATCCGGTCTGGAGCACTGAAGCTTTCTTT
CASSVDPVWSTEAFF
>NA|TRBV5-1|TRBJ2-5|NA
TGCGCCAGCAGCTTGGTAACAACGTCGGTTCAAGAGACCCAGTACTTC
CASSLVTTSVQETQYF
>NA|TRBV5-1|TRBJ2-2|NA
TGCGCCAGCAGCTTCCCGATCGGTCCGGGGGAGCTGTTTTTT
CASSFPIGPGELFF
>few|TRBV27|TRBJ2-7|TRBD2
TGTGCCAGCAGTTTTATAACTAGCGGGAGGGCCTACGAGCAGTACTTC
CASSFITSGRAYEQYF
>NA|TRBV6-5|TRBJ1-2|TRBD1
TGTGCCAGCAGTTGGGACAGGGTTAAATATGGCTACACCTTC
CASSWDRVKYGYTF
>NA|TRBV2|TRBJ1-1|NA
TGTGCCAGCAGTGTCCAGGGGACCGATGAAGCTTTCTTT
CASSVQGTDEAFF
>NA|TRBV27|TRBJ2-3|TRBD2
TGTGCCAGCAGTCAACTAGCGGGGGGGCTCTCAGATACGCAGTATTTT
CASSQLAGGLSDTQYF
>NA|TRBV19|TRBJ1-1|NA
TGTGCCAGTAGAAAGGACCTGGTGAGCACTGAAGCTTTCTTT
CASRKDLVSTEAFF
>NA|TRBV7-2|TRBJ2-1|NA
TGTGCCAGCAGCACAAAGGGGGGGAATGAGCAGTTCTTC
CASSTKGGNEQFF
>NA|TRBV7-9|TRBJ1-2|NA
TGTGCCAGCAGCCCTAGTGCAGGGAACTATGGCTACACCTTC
CASSPSAGNYGYTF
>NA|TRBV6-1|TRBJ1-6|NA
TGTGCCAGCAGTGAAGAGGGGGATTCACCCCTCCACTTT
CASSEEGDSPLHF
>NA|TRBV6-4|TRBJ2-3|NA
TGTGCCAGCAGTGACGCCTGGGGAGATACGCAGTATTTT
CASSDAWGDTQYF
>NA|TRBV25-1|TRBJ2-7|NA
TGTGCCAGCAGTGAAGTCCCCGCCGAGCAGTACTTC
CASSEVPAEQYF
>NA|TRBV18|TRBJ2-7|NA
TGTGCCAGCTCACCCTGGACGGGTTTGGAGCAGTACTTC
CASSPWTGLEQYF
>NA|TRBV4-3|TRBJ1-6|TRBD1
TGCGCCAGCAGCCCCACAGGGGATTCACCCCTCCACTTT
CASSPTGDSPLHF
>NA|TRBV28|TRBJ2-1|TRBD2
TGTGCCAGCAGTTTGAGGAGCGGGAGGGCCGACAATGAGCAGTTCTTC
CASSLRSGRADNEQFF
>once|TRBV19|TRBJ1-1|NA
TGTGCCAGTAGCGTAGGTTCCGGAGCTTTCTTT
CASSVGSGAFF
>NA|TRBV2|TRBJ1-2|NA
TGTGCCAGCATCAGTGAGGATAACTATGGCTACACCTTC
CASISEDNYGYTF
>NA|TRBV28|TRBJ2-7|NA
TGTGCCAGCAGTCCGGACAGCTACGAGCAGTACTTC
CASSPDSYEQYF
>NA|TRBV19|TRBJ1-1|NA
TGTGCCAGTAGCGCCCGACGGTCACTGAACACTGAAGCTTTCTTT
CASSARRSLNTEAFF
>NA|TRBV4-1|TRBJ2-3|NA
TGCGCCAGCAGCCAAGTACAGGGAGATACGCAGTATTTT
CASSQVQGDTQYF
>NA|TRBV3-1/TRBV3-2|TRBJ1-6|NA
TGTGCCAGCAGGGGAACAGGGCATTCACCCCTCCACTTT
CASRGTGHSPLHF
>once|TRBV2|TRBJ1-1|NA
TGTGCCAGCAGTGAAAGACCGCTCAAAGCTTTCTTT
CASSERPLKAFF
>NA|TRBV7-6|TRBJ2-1|NA
TGTGCCAGCAGCCCCCGTGCGAGCTCCTACAATGAGCAGTTCTTC
CASSPRASSYNEQFF
>NA|TRBV11-2|TRBJ1-1|NA
TGTGCCAGCAGCTTTCGTAAGAACACTGAAGCTTTCTTT
CASSFRKNTEAFF
>NA|TRBV9|TRBJ2-2|TRBD2
TGTGCCAGCAGCGTAGGGGGGACTAGCCGGTCCACCGGGGAGCTGTTTTTT
CASSVGGTSRSTGELFF
>once|TRBV6-2/TRBV6-3|TRBJ2-1|NA
TGTGCCAGCAGCCCGCGAGATGGTCTAGCGACCTACAATGAGCAGTTCTTC
CASSPRDGLATYNEQFF
>NA|TRBV7-9|TRBJ1-5|NA
TGTGCCAGCAACGCCCGCGGTGATCAGCCCCAGCATTTT
CASNARGDQPQHF
>NA|TRBV10-1|TRBJ1-5|NA
TGCGCCAGCAGCGCAGGGAGCAATCAGCCCCAGCATTTT
CASSAGSNQPQHF
>once|TRBV10-3|TRBJ2-7|TRBD2
TGTGCCATCAGTCTCCTTAGCGGGACCTCCTACGAGCAGTACTTC
CAISLLSGTSYEQYF
>NA|TRBV28|TRBJ1-6|NA
TGTGCCAGCTCCTTGAATTCACCCCTCCACTTT
CASSLNSPLHF
>NA|TRBV4-2|TRBJ1-6|NA
TGTGCCAGCAGCCAAGAGCCGGGACTGCGTCTTTCACCCCTCCACTTT
CASSQEPGLRLSPLHF
>NA|TRBV18|TRBJ2-3|TRBD2
TGTGCCAGCTCACCAGCGGGAGGCCGCACAGATACGCAGTATTTT
CASSPAGGRTDTQYF
>NA|TRBV3-1/TRBV3-2|TRBJ2-7|NA
TGTGCCAGCAGTCTGGGAGGAGTCGGGGGTAGCCACTCCTACGAGCAGTACTTC
CASSLGGVGGSHSYEQYF
>once|TRBV3-1/TRBV3-2|TRBJ1-1|NA
TGTGCCAGCAGGGCAGGGGAGAACACTGAAGCTTTCTTT
CASRAGENTEAFF
>NA|TRBV4-3|TRBJ2-3|TRBD2
TGCGCCAGCAGCCCCCAGGGAGCGGGACCTAGGGATACGCAGTATTTT
CASSPQGAGPRDTQYF